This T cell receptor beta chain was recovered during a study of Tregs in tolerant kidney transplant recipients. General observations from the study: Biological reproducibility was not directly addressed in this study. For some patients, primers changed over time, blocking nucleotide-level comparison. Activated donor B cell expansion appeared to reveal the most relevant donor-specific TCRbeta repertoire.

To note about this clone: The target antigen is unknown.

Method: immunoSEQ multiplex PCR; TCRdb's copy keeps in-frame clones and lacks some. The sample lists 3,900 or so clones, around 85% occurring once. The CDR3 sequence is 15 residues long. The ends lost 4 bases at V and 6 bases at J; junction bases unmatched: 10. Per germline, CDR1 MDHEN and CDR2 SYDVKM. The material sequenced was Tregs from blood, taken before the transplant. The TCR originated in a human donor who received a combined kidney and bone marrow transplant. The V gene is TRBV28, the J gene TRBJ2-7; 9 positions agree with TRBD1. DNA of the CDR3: TGTGCCAGCAGTTCTCGGGACAGGGTATTCGGCGAGCAGTACTTC. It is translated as CASSSRDRVFGEQYF.